Below are 16 T cell receptor beta chains sequenced from a single sample in a study of pediatric ulcerative colitis. The data were produced by immunoSEQ multiplex PCR, yet TCRdb's version contains in-frame clones alone and is incomplete. The sample holds some 15,000 clones; 70% to 80% are singletons and the top ten take under 9%. One to two pinch biopsies were taken from the rectum during colonoscopy. The sample taken for sequencing was gut tissue. These receptor sequences come from a boy younger than 18 who was a control in a study of pediatric ulcerative colitis.

The chain has TRBV27 and TRBJ1-1; D is ambiguous. Germline-derived CDR1 and CDR2 are MNHEY and SMNVEV (reference sequence). Trimming pared 2 bases from V and 1 base from J, leaving 5 bases between. The CDR3 totals 13 residues. The CDR3 region has the DNA TGTGCCAGCAGTTTAGCCAAGAACACTGAAGCTTTCTTT. Encoded protein: CASSLAKNTEAFF.

This sequence joins TRBV19 and TRBJ1-1; 8 positions match TRBD1. The CDR3 has 14 residues. Germline V gives CDR1 LNHDA, CDR2 SQIVND (reference sequence). The V gene end was trimmed by 6 bases and the J gene end by 1 base; junction bases not matched to a gene: 4. The CDR3 sequence is CASSPDRENTEAFF. The CDR3 DNA is TGTGCCAGTAGCCCGGACAGGGAGAACACTGAAGCTTTCTTT.

This clone has just a few counts. V and J are TRBV10-2 and TRBJ1-1, with D perhaps TRBD1 (6 bases). The CDR3 has 13 amino acids. V gave up 5 bases and J gave up 3 bases, with 10 bases separating them. Germline CDR1 WSHSY, CDR2 SAAADI. As DNA, the CDR3 is TGCGCCAGCAGTACAGGGTTGGACACTGAAGCTTTCTTT. It codes for CASSTGLDTEAFF.

Concerning this clone: This sample includes further DNA sequences coding for the same CDR3. The chain carries TRBV7-7 and TRBJ2-1, with no clear D. Germline-derived CDR1 and CDR2 are SSHAT and FNYEAQ (reference sequence). The ends were cut back, 2 bases at V and 0 bases at J, with 8 bases in the middle. CDR3 length: 15 residues. The CDR3 protein is CASSLTGSSYNEQFF. The CDR3 nucleotides read TGTGCCAGCAGCTTAACGGGCAGCTCCTACAATGAGCAGTTCTTC.

The V call is TRBV4-2, the J call TRBJ1-6; tentative D call: TRBD1 (5 bases). The V end was cut by 4 bases, the J end by 0 bases, with 22 bases between. Per germline, CDR1 LGHNA and CDR2 YNFKEQ. This CDR3 comprises 20 residues. The DNA for the CDR3 is TGTGCCAGCAGCCTTGAAGCCGGGACCTTAAGTAGCTCCTATAATTCACCCCTCCACTTT. This translates into CASSLEAGTLSSSYNSPLHF.

This chain uses TRBV6-1 with TRBJ2-1; D is ambiguous. This CDR3 spans 15 amino acids. V was trimmed by 1 base and J by 1 base, leaving 8 bases between them. Germline assignment: CDR1 MNHNS and CDR2 SASEGT. The CDR3 DNA is TGTGCCAGCAGTGAAGGACATCCTTCCTACAATGAGCAGTTCTTC. Its protein is CASSEGHPSYNEQFF.

This clone was recorded a few times. The genes are TRBV20-1 and TRBJ2-7; the D gene is possibly TRBD2 (5 bases). The CDR3 length is 11 residues. V lost 5 bases, J lost 5 bases, and 10 bases lay in between. The germline gives CDR1 DFQATT, CDR2 SNEGSKA (reference sequence). CDR3 sequence reads: CSASLRDEQYF. CDR3 DNA: TGCAGTGCTTCCCTGAGGGACGAGCAGTACTTC.

V is TRBV18 and J is TRBJ2-5, with no clear D. Germline CDR1 is KGHSH and CDR2 is LQKENI. Trimming cost V 1 base and J 7 bases, with 4 bases left between them. The CDR3 has 11 amino acids. The CDR3 protein is CASSPRVTQYF. Here the CDR3 DNA reads TGTGCCAGCTCACCACGGGTGACCCAGTACTTC. The variable domain in full, with the rest retrieved from reference TRBV18 and TRBJ2-5, is NAGVMQNPRHLVRRRGQEARLRCSPMKGHSHVYWYRQLPEEGLKFMVYLQKENIIDESGMPKERFSAEFPKEGPSILRIQQVVRGDSAAYFCASSPRVTQYFGPGTRLLVL.

This CDR3 is CASSLVNTIYF. The CDR3 coding sequence is TGTGCCAGCAGCTTGGTAAACACCATATATTTT. This rearrangement joins TRBV5-8 to TRBJ1-3; D gene uncertain. CDR1 SGHTS and CDR2 YDEGEE come from the germline V gene. CDR3 length: 11 amino acids. V was cut by 0 bases and J by 6 bases, with 1 base left in between.

This rearrangement joins TRBV5-4 to TRBJ1-2, with D hard to call. Trimming stripped 4 bases from V and 10 bases from J, with 17 bases between. The CDR3 is 13 residues long. In germline, CDR1 is SGHNT, CDR2 YYREEE (reference sequence). The CDR3 loop is CASSLRQEEPYTF. Here the CDR3 DNA reads TGTGCCAGCAGCCTCCGGCAGGAGGAACCCTACACCTTC.

This clone has more than one count but fewer than ten. The chain links TRBV9 to TRBJ2-7; 8 bases are a match to TRBD1. Trimming cost V 4 bases and J 3 bases; bases outside gene matches: 6. CDR1 and CDR2 from the germline V gene are SGDLS and YYNGEE. The CDR3 sequence is 14 residues long. The CDR3 protein is CASSTGQGNYEQYF. The CDR3 DNA is TGTGCCAGCAGCACAGGACAGGGAAACTACGAGCAGTACTTC.

This clone was seen a single time. The V and J genes are TRBV18 and TRBJ2-3; D is unclear. This CDR3 is built from 14 residues. Germline CDR1 reads KGHSH; CDR2 reads LQKENI. The V end was cut by 7 bases, the J end by 3 bases, with 14 bases between. In DNA form, the CDR3 reads TGTGCCAGCTATTTGGAGATTGAAACAGATACGCAGTATTTT. Translation gives CASYLEIETDTQYF.

CDR3 sequence: CASSPRTGLYEQYF. CDR3 in DNA: TGTGCCAGCAGCCCTAGGACAGGGCTCTACGAGCAGTACTTC. The chain has TRBV28 and TRBJ2-7; 8 nucleotides match TRBD1. CDR1 is MDHEN, CDR2 SYDVKM, per germline. V lost 6 bases to trimming and J lost 3 bases; unmatched junction nucleotides: 7. The CDR3 length is 14 residues.

V is TRBV6-5 and J is TRBJ2-5; D could derive from TRBD1 or TRBD2 (5 bases each). V lost 0 bases, J lost 7 bases, and 15 bases lay in between. Germline loops: CDR1 MNHEY, CDR2 SVGAGI. The CDR3 is 15 residues long. CDR3: CASSYSGETWGTQYF. CDR3 nucleotide sequence: TGTGCCAGCAGTTACTCGGGGGAGACTTGGGGGACCCAGTACTTC.

This chain uses TRBV18 with TRBJ1-5, with 8 bases aligning to TRBD1. With V trimmed by 5 bases and J by 2 bases, 11 bases remained unmatched. Germline V gives CDR1 KGHSH, CDR2 LQKENI. The CDR3 spans 17 residues. As DNA, the CDR3 is TGTGCCAGCTCATACATCGGACAGGGAGGGGGCAATCAGCCCCAGCATTTT. Amino acid sequence: CASSYIGQGGGNQPQHF.

In DNA form, the CDR3 reads TGTGCCAGCAGTGAAGCCCGGGGGCTCGGGGATCAGCCCCAGCATTTT. Protein: CASSEARGLGDQPQHF. V usage is TRBV6-1 and J usage is TRBJ1-5; D is possibly TRBD1 (6 bases). Germline CDR1 and CDR2: MNHNS and SASEGT. V was trimmed by 0 bases and J by 5 bases, leaving 14 bases between them. This CDR3 spans 16 amino acids.